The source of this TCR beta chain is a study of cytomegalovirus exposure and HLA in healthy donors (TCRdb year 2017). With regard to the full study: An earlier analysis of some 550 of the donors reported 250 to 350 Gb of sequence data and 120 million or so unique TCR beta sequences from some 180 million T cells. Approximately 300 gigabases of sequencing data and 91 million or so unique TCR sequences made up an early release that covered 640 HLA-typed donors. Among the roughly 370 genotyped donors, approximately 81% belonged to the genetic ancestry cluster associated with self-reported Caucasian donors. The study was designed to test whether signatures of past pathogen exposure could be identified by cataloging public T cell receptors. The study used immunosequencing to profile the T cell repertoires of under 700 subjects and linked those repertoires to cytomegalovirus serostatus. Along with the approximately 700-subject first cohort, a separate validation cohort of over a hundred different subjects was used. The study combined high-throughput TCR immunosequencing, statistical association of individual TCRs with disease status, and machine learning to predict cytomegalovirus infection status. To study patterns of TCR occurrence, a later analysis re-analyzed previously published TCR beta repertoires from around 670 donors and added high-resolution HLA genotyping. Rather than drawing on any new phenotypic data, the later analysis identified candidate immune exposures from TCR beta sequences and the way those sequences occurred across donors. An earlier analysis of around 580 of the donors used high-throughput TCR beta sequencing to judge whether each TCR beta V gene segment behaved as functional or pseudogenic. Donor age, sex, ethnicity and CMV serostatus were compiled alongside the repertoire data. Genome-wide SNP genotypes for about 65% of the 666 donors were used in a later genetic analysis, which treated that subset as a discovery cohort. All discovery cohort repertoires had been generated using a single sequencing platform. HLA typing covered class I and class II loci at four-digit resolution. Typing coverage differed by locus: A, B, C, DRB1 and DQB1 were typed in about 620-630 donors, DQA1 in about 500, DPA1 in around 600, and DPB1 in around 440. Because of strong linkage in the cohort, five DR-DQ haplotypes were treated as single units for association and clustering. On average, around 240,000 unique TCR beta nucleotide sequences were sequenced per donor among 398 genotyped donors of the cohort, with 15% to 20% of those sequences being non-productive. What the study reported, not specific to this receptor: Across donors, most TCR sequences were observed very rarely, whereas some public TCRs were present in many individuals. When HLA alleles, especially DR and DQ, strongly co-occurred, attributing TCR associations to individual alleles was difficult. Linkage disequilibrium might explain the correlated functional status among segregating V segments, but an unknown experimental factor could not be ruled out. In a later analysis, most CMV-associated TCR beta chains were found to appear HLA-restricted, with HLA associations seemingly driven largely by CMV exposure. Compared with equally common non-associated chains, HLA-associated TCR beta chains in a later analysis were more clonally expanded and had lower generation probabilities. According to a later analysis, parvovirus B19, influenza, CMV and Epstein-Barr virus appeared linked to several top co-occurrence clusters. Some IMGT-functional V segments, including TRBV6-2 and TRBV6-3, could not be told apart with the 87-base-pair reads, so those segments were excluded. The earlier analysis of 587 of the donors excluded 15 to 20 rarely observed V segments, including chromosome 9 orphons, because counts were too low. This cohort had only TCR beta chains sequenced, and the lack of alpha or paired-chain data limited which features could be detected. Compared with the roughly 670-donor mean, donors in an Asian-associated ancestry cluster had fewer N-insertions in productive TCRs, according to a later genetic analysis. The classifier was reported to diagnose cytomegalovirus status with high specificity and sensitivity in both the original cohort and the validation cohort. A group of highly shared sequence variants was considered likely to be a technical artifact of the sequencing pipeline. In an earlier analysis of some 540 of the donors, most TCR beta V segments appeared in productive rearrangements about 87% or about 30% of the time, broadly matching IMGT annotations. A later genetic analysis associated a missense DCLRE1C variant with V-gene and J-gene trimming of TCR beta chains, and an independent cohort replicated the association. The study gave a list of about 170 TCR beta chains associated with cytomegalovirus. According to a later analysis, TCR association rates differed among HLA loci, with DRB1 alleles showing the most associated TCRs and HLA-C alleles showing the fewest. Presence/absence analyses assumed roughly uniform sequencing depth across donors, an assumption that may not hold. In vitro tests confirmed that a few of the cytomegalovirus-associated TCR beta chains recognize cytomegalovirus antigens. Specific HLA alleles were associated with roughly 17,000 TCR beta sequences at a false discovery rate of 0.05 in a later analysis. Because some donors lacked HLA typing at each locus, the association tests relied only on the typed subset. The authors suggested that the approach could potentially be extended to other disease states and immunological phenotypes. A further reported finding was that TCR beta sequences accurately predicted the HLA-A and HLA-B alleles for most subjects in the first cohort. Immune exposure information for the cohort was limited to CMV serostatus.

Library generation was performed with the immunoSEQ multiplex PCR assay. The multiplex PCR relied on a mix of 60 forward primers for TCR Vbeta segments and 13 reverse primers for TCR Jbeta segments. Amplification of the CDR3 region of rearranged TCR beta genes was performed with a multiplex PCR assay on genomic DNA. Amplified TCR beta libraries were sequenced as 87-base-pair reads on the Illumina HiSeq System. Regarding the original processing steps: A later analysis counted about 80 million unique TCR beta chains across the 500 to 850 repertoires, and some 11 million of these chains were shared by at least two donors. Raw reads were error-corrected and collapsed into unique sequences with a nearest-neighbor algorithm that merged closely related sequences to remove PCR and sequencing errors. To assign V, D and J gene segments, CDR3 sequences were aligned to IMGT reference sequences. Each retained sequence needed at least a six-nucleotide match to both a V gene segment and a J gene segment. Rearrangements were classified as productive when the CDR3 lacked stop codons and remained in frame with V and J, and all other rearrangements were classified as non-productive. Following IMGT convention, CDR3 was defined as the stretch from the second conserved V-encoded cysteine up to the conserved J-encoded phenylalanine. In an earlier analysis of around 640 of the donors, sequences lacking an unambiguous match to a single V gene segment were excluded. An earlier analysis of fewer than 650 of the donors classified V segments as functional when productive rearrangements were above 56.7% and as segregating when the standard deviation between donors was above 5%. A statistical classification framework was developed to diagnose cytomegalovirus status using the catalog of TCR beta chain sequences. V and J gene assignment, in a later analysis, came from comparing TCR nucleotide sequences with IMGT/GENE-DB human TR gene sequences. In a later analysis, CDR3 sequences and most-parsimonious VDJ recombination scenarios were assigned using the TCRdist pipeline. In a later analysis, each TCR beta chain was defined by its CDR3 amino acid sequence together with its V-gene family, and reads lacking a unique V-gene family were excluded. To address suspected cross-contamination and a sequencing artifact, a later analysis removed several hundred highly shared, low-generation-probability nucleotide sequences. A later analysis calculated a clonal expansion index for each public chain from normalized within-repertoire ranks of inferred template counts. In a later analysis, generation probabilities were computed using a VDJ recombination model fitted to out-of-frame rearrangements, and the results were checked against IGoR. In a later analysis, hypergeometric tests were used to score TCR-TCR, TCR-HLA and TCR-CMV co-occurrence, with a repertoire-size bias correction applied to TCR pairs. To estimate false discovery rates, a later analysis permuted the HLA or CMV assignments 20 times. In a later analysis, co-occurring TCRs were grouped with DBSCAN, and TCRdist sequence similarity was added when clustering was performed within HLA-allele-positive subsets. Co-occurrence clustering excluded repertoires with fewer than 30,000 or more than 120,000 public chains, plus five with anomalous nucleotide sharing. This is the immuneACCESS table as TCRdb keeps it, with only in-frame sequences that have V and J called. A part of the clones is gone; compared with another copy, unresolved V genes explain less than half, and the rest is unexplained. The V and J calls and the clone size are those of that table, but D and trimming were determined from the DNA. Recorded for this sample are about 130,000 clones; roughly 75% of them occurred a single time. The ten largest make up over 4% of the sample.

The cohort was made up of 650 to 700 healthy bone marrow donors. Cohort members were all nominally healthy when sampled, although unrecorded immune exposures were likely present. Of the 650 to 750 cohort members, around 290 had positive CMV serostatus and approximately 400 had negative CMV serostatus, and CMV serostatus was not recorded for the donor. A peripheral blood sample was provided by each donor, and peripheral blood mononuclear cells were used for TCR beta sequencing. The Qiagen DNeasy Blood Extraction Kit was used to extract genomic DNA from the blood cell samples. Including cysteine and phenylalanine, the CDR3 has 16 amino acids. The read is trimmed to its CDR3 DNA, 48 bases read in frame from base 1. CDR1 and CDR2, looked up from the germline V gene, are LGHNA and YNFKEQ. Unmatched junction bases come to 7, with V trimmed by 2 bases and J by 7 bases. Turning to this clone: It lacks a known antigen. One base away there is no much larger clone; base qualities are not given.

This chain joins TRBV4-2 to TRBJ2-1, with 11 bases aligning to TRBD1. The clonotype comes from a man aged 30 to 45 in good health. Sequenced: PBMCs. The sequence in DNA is TGTGCCAGCAGCCAACCGGGACAGGGGGGCATAAATGAGCAGTTCTTC. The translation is CASSQPGQGGINEQFF.